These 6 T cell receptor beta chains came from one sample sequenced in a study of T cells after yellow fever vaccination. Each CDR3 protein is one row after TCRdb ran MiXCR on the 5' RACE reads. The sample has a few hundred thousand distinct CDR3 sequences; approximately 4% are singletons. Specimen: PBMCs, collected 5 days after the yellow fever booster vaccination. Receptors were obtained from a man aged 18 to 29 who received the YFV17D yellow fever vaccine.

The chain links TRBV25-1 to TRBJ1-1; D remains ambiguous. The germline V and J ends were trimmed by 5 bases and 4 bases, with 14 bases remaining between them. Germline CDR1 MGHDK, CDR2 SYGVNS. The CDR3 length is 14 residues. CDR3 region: CASSQWSGSTEAFF. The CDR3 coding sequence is TGTGCCAGCAGTCAATGGTCGGGGTCCACTGAAGCTTTCTTT.

CDR3 amino acids: CASSLRTGGNEQFF. CDR3 nucleotide sequence: TGTGCCAGCAGCCTCCGGACGGGGGGAAATGAGCAGTTCTTC. This chain uses TRBV7-6 with TRBJ2-1; 7 positions agree with TRBD2. This CDR3 region has 14 residues. V lost 5 bases and J lost 7; bases outside the gene matches: 8. Germline CDR1 and CDR2: SGHVS and FNYEAQ.

CDR3 in DNA: TGTGCCAGCAGTCGACCGACAGGGGAGGAGCTGTTTTTT. Amino acid sequence: CASSRPTGEELFF. The chain links TRBV12-3 or TRBV12-4 to TRBJ2-2, with 8 positions matching TRBD1. This CDR3 is 13 amino acids long. Trimming cost V 5 bases and J 10 bases; bases outside gene matches: 6.

The CDR3 loop reads CASSLEYIGGELFF. DNA for the CDR3: TGTGCCAGCAGCCTAGAGTATATTGGCGGGGAGCTGTTTTTT. The rearrangement links TRBV7-2 to TRBJ2-2, with unresolved D. Germline assignment: CDR1 SGHTA and CDR2 FQGNSA. Trimming stripped 5 bases from V and 7 bases from J, with 14 bases between. This CDR3 spans 14 amino acids.

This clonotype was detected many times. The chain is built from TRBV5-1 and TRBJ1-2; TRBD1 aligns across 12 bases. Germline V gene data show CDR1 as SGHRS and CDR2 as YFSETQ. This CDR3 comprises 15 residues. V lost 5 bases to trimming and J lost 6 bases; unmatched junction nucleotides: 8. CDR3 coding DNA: TGCGCCAGCAGTTCTCCGGGACAGGGGGCCGATGGCTACACCTTC. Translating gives CASSSPGQGADGYTF.

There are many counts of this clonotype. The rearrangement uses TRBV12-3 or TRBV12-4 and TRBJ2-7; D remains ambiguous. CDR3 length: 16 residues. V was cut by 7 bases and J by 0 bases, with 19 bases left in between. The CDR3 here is CASTINWAHTSYEQYF. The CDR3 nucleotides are TGTGCCAGCACCATAAATTGGGCTCATACCTCCTACGAGCAGTACTTC.